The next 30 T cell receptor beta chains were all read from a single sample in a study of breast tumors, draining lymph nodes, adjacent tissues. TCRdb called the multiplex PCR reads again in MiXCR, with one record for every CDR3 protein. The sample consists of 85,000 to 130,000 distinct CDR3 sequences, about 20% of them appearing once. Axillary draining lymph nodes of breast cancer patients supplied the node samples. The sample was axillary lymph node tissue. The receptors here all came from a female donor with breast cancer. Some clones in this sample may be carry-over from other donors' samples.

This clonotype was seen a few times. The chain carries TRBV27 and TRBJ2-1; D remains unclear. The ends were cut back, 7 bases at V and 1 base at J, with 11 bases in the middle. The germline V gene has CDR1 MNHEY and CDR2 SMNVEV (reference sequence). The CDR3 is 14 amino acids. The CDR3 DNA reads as TGTGCCAGCACACCGACACTATCCTACAATGAGCAGTTCTTC. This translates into CASTPTLSYNEQFF.

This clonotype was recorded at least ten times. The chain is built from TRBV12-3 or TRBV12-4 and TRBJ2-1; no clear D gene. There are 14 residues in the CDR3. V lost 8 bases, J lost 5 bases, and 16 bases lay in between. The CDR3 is CASRARTVNNEQFF. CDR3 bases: TGTGCCAGCCGCGCGAGGACGGTTAACAATGAGCAGTTCTTC.

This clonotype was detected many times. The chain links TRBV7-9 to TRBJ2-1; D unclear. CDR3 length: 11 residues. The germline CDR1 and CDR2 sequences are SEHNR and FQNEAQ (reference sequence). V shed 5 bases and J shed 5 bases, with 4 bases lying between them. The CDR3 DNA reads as TGTGCCAGCAGCCTCAACAATGAGCAGTTCTTC. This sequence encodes CASSLNNEQFF.

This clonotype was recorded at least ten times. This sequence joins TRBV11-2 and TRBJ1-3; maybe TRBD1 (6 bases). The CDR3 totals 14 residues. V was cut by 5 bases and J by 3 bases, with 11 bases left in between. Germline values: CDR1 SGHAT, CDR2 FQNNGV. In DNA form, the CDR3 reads TGTGCCAGCAGCCCGGGGGCTGGTGGAAACACCATATATTTT. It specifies CASSPGAGGNTIYF.

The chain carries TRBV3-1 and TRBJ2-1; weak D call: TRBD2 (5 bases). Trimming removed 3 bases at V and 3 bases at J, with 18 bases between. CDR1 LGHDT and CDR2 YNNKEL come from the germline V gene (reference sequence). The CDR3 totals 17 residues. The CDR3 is CASSQDSEHGGYNEQFF. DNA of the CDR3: TGTGCCAGCAGCCAGGATTCCGAGCACGGAGGCTACAATGAGCAGTTCTTC.

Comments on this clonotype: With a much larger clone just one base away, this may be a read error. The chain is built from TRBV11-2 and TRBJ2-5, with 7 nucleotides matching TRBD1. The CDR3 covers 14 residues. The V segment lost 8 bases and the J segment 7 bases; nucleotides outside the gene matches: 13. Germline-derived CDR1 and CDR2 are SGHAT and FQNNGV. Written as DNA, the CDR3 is TGTGCCAGCGGCGAGCCGAGGGGGCAGGGGACCCAGTACTTC. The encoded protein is CASGEPRGQGTQYF.

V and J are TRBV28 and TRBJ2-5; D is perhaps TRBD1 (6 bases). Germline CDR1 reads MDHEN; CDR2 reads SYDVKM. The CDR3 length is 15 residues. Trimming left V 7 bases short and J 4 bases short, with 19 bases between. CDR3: CASILSGTSGETQYF. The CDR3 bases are TGTGCCAGCATCCTATCCGGGACATCAGGAGAGACCCAGTACTTC.

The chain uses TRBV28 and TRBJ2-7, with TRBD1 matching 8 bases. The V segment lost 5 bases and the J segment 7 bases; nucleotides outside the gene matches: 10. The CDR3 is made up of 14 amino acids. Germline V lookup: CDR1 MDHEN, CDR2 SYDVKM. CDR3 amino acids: CASSPPTGVEEQYF. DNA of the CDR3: TGTGCCAGCAGTCCCCCGACAGGGGTTGAGGAGCAGTACTTC.

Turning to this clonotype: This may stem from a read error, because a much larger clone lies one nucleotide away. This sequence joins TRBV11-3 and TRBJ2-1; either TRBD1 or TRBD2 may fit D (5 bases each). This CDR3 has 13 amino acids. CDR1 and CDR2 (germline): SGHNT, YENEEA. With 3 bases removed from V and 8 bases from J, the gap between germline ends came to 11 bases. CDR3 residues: CASSFTRGHEQFF. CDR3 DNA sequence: TGTGCCAGCAGCTTCACGAGGGGCCATGAGCAGTTCTTC. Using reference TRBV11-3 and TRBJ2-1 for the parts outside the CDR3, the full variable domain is EAGVVQSPRYKIIEKKQPVAFWCNPISGHNTLYWYLQNLGQGPELLIRYENEEAVDDSQLPKDRFSAERLKGVDSTLKIQPAELGDSAVYLCASSFTRGHEQFFGPGTRLTVL.

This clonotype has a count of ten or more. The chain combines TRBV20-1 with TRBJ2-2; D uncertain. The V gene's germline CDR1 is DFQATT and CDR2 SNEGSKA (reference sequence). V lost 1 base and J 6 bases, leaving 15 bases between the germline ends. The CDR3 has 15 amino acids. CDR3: CSARALRHLAGELFF. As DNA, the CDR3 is TGCAGTGCTAGAGCCCTCAGGCACTTGGCCGGGGAGCTGTTTTTT.

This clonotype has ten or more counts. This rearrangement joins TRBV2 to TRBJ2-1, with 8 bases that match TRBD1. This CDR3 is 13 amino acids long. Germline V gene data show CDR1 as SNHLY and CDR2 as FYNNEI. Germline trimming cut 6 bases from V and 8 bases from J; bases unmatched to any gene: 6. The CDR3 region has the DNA TGTGCCAGCAGAAAGGGACAGGTTCATGAGCAGTTCTTC. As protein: CASRKGQVHEQFF.

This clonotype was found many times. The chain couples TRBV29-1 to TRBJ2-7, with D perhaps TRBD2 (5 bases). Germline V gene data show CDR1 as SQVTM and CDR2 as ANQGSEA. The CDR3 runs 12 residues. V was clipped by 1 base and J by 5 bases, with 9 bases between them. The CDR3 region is CSVEAGIHEQYF. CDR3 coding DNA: TGCAGCGTTGAAGCCGGGATCCACGAGCAGTACTTC.

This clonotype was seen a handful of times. Here the CDR3 reads CASSDRGRNSPLHF. CDR3 coding DNA: TGTGCCAGCAGCGACCGGGGCCGTAATTCACCCCTCCACTTT. The chain links TRBV2 to TRBJ1-6, with a weak D call TRBD1 (5 bases). The V end lost 6 bases, the J end lost 6 bases, and 12 bases lay between the germline ends. This CDR3 is 14 amino acids long. Germline CDR1 and CDR2: SNHLY and FYNNEI.

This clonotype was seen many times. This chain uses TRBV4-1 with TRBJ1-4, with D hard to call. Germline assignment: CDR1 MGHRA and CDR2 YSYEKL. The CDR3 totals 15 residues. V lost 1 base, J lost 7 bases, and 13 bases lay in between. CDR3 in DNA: TGCGCCAGCAGCCAAGTCGAGGGTGAGGGTGAAAAACTGTTTTTT. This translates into CASSQVEGEGEKLFF.

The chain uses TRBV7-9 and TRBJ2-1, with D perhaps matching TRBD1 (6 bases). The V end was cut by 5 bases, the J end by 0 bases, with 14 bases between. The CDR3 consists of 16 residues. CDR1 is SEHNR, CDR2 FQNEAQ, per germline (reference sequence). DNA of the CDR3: TGTGCCAGCAGCGAAAGGGGGTGGGGCTCCTACAATGAGCAGTTCTTC. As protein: CASSERGWGSYNEQFF.

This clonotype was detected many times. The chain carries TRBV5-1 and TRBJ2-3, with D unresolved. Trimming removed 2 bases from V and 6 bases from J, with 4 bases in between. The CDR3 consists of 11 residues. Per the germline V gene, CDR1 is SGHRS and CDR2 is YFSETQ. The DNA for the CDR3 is TGCGCCAGCAGCTTAGAGGATACGCAGTATTTT. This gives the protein CASSLEDTQYF.

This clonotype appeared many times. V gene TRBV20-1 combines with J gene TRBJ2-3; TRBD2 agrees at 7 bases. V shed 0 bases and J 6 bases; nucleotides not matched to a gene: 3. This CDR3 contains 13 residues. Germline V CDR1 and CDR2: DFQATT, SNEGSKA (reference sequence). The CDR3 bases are TGCAGTGCTAGAGATGGACTAGTGGATACGCAGTATTTT. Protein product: CSARDGLVDTQYF.

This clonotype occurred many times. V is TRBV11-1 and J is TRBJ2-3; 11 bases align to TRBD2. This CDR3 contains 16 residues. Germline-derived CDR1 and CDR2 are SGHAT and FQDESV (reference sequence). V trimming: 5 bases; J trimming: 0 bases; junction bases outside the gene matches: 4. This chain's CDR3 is CASSPRLAGSTDTQYF. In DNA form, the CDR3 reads TGTGCCAGCAGCCCCAGACTAGCGGGAAGCACAGATACGCAGTATTTT.

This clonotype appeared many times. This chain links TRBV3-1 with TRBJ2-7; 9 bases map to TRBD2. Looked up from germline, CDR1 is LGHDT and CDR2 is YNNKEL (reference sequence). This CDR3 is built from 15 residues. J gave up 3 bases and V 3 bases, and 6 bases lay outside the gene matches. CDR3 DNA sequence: TGTGCCAGCAGCCAGAGTAGCGGGAGTGTCTACGAGCAGTACTTC. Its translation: CASSQSSGSVYEQYF.

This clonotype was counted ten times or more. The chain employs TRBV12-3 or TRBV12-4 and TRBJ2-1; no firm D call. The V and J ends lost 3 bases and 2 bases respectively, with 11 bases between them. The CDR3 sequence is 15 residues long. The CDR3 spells CASSFNDPPYNEQFF. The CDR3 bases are TGTGCCAGCAGTTTCAACGACCCCCCCTACAATGAGCAGTTCTTC.

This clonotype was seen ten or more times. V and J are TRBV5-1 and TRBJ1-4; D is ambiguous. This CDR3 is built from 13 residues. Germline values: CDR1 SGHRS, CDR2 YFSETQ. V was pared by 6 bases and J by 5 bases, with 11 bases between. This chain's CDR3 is CASTPTGNEKLFF. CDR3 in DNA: TGCGCCAGCACACCGACTGGGAATGAAAAACTGTTTTTT.

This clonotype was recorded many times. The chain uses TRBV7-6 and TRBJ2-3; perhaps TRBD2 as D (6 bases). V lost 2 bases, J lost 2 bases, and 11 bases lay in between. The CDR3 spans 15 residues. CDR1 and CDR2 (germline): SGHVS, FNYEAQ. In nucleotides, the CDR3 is TGTGCCAGCAGCTTAATCCGGGACTCCACAGATACGCAGTATTTT. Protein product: CASSLIRDSTDTQYF.

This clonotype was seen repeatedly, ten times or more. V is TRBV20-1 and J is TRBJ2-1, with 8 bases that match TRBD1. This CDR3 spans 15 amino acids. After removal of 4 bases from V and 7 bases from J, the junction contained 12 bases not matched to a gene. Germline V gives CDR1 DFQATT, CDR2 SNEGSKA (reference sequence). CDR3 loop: CSAKVRQGLGNEQFF. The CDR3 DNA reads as TGCAGTGCTAAAGTTAGACAGGGGTTAGGTAATGAGCAGTTCTTC.

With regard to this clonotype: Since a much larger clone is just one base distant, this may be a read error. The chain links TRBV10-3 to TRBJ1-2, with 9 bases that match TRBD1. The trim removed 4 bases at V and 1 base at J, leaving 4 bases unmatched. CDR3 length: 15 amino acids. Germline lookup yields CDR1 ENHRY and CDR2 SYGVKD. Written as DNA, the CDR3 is TGTGCCATCAGTGGGTGGGACAGGGTTAACTATGGCTACACCTTC. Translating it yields CAISGWDRVNYGYTF.

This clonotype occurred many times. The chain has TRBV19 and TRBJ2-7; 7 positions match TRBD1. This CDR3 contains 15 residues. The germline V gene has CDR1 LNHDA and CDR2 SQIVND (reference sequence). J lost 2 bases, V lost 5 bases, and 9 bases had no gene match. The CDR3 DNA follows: TGTGCCAGTAGTGCCTACAGGGGCCTCCCCTACGAGCAGTACTTC. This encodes CASSAYRGLPYEQYF. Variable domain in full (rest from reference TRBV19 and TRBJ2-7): DGGITQSPKYLFRKEGQNVTLSCEQNLNHDAMYWYRQDPGQGLRLIYYSQIVNDFQKGDIAEGYSVSREKKESFPLTVTSAQKNPTAFYLCASSAYRGLPYEQYFGPGTRLTVT.

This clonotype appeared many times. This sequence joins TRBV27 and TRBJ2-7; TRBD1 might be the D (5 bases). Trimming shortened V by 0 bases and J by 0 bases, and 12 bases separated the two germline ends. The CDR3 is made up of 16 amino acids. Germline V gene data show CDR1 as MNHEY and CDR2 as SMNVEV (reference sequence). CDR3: CASSLSYRTSSYEQYF. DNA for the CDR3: TGTGCCAGCAGTTTATCCTACAGGACGAGCTCCTACGAGCAGTACTTC.

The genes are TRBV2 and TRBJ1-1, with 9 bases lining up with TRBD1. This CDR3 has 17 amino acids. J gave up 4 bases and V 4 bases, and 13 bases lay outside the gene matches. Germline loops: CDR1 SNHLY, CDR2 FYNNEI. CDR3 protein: CASSVWDRVESGTEAFF. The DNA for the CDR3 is TGTGCCAGCAGTGTTTGGGACAGGGTTGAATCGGGCACTGAAGCTTTCTTT.

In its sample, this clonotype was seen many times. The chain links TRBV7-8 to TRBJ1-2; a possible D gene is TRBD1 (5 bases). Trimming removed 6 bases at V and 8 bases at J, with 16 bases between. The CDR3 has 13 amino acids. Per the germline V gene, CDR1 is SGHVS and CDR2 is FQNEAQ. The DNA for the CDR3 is TGTGCCAGCAGTTGGGGCCAGGGTGGCGGCTACACCTTC. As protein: CASSWGQGGGYTF. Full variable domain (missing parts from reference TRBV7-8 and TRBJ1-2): GAGVSQSPRYKVAKRGQDVALRCDPISGHVSLFWYQQALGQGPEFLTYFQNEAQLDKSGLPSDRFFAERPEGSVSTLKIQRTQQEDSAVYLCASSWGQGGGYTFGSGTRLTVV.

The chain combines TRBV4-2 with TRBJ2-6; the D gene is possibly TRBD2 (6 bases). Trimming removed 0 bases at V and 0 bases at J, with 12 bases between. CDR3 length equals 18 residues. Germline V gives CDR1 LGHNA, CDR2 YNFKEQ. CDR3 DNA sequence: TGTGCCAGCAGCCAAGATGCGGGATTAAGCTCTGGGGCCAACGTCCTGACTTTC. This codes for CASSQDAGLSSGANVLTF.

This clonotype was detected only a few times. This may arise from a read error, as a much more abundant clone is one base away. The CDR3 nucleotides are TGTGCCAGCAGCTGGGCCCGAGGTGAGCGGTTCTTC. Protein product: CASSWARGERFF. The chain joins TRBV13 to TRBJ2-1; D is uncertain. CDR3 length: 12 residues. Per the germline V gene, CDR1 is PRHDT and CDR2 is FYEKMQ (reference sequence).